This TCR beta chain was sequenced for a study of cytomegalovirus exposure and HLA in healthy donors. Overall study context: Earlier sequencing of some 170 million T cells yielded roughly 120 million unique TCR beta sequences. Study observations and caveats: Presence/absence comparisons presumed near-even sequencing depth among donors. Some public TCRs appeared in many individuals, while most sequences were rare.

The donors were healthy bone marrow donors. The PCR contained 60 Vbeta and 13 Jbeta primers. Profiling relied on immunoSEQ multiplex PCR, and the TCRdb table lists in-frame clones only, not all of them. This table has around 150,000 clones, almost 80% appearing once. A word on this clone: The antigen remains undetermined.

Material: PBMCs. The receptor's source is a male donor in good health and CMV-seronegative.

In DNA, the CDR3 is TGTGCCAGCAGCTTGTATGGACAGGGGTATGGGACTGAAGCTTTCTTT. The encoded protein is CASSLYGQGYGTEAFF. The chain links TRBV5-6 to TRBJ1-1; 9 bases agree with TRBD1. The ends lost 1 base at V and 5 bases at J; junction bases unmatched: 9. The CDR3 sequence is 16 residues long. CDR1 is SGHDT and CDR2 is YYEEEE in the germline V gene.